Listed below are T cell receptor beta chains from one sample, sequenced in a study of blood T cell repertoires in COVID-19. The protocol was immunoSEQ multiplex PCR, while the TCRdb copy is restricted to in-frame clones and leaves out a portion. The sample consists of about 130,000 clones, around 89% of them appearing once. Sequencing used peripheral blood. These receptors originate from a middle-aged man with active or convalescent COVID-19. Each CDR3 is given with its conserved first and last residue. Fields, in order: CDR3 protein, CDR3 DNA, V gene, D gene, clone size, J gene. The D gene is left open where the match is weak. Some rows mark clone size as missing; the rest say once, few, many or name a class of expanded clone.

CASSLSGGTRNSPLHF	TGTGCCAGCAGTTTATCAGGAGGTACTCGCAATTCACCCCTCCACTTT	TRBV28	-	-	TRBJ1-6
CASSFTTGGSYEQYF	TGTGCCAGCAGCTTCACCACAGGGGGCTCCTACGAGCAGTACTTC	TRBV21-1	-	once	TRBJ2-7
CASRPRAGTGELFF	TGTGCCAGTAGGCCCAGGGCCGGCACCGGGGAGCTGTTTTTT	TRBV19	-	once	TRBJ2-2
CASSFNRGRTGELFF	TGTGCCAGCAGCTTTAACAGGGGAAGGACCGGGGAGCTGTTTTTT	TRBV5-4	TRBD1	-	TRBJ2-2
CSASLPGLFEAFF	TGCAGTGCTAGTCTTCCGGGTTTATTTGAAGCTTTCTTT	TRBV20-1	-	once	TRBJ1-1
CASSFLQGRGTEAFF	TGTGCCAGCAGCTTTCTGCAGGGGAGGGGCACTGAAGCTTTCTTT	TRBV5-6	-	-	TRBJ1-1
CASSLDEINYEQYF	TGCGCCAGCAGCTTGGATGAGATAAACTACGAGCAGTACTTC	TRBV5-1	-	few	TRBJ2-7
CAWSVQANNEQFF	TGTGCCTGGAGTGTACAGGCGAACAATGAGCAGTTCTTC	TRBV30	-	-	TRBJ2-1
CASSTGGTTGELFF	TGTGCCAGCAGTACAGGGGGCACCACCGGGGAGCTGTTTTTT	TRBV6-5	TRBD1	once	TRBJ2-2
CASSLQGAGSNQPQHF	TGTGCCAGCAGCTTACAGGGGGCTGGTAGCAATCAGCCCCAGCATTTT	TRBV7-2	TRBD1	-	TRBJ1-5
CASGSITGFGANVLTF	TGTGCTAGTGGGTCCATAACAGGGTTTGGGGCCAACGTCCTGACTTTC	TRBV12-5	-	-	TRBJ2-6
CASSLAPGQGSFSKNIQYF	TGTGCCAGCAGCTTGGCCCCGGGACAGGGGTCTTTTTCCAAAAACATTCAGTACTTC	TRBV5-8	TRBD1	-	TRBJ2-4
CASSSRAGTYNEQFF	TGTGCCAGCAGCTCCCGGGCAGGGACTTACAATGAGCAGTTCTTC	TRBV11-3	-	-	TRBJ2-1
CASSLRARVAGELFF	TGTGCCAGCAGTTTACGGGCCAGGGTGGCCGGGGAGCTGTTTTTT	TRBV27	-	-	TRBJ2-2
CASSSPVSLDTYNEQFF	TGCGCCAGCAGCTCCCCTGTCTCGCTCGACACCTACAATGAGCAGTTCTTC	TRBV5-1	-	-	TRBJ2-1
CSVGGQANTGELFF	TGCAGCGTCGGGGGACAGGCGAACACCGGGGAGCTGTTTTTT	TRBV29-1	TRBD1	once	TRBJ2-2
CASSRDPGGGTEAFF	TGTGCCAGCAGCCGAGACCCCGGGGGGGGAACTGAAGCTTTCTTT	TRBV14	-	-	TRBJ1-1
CSSTGTAGTGELFF	TGCAGCTCAACCGGGACAGCGGGTACCGGGGAGCTGTTTTTT	TRBV29-1	-	-	TRBJ2-2
CASGIRGGELFF	TGTGCCTCCGGGATTCGGGGCGGGGAGCTGTTTTTT	TRBV27	-	-	TRBJ2-2
CASSLGQTYTGELFF	TGTGCCAGCAGCTTAGGGCAGACATACACCGGGGAGCTGTTTTTT	TRBV7-6	-	-	TRBJ2-2
CASRPTGGYQPQHF	TGCGCCAGCAGGCCTACAGGTGGATATCAGCCCCAGCATTTT	TRBV4-1	-	-	TRBJ1-5
CASRTTGLAGGTGELFF	TGTGCCAGCAGAACCACAGGACTAGCGGGGGGAACCGGGGAGCTGTTTTTT	TRBV27	TRBD2	-	TRBJ2-2
CASSLTGLNTEAFF	TGTGCCAGCTCACTTACGGGTTTGAACACTGAAGCTTTCTTT	TRBV18	-	-	TRBJ1-1
CSVRDLTSGRGMETQYF	TGCAGCGTGAGGGACCTGACTAGCGGGAGGGGAATGGAGACCCAGTACTTC	TRBV29-1	TRBD2	-	TRBJ2-5
CATSDSLYLEQFF	TGTGCCACCAGTGATTCACTATACCTTGAGCAGTTCTTC	TRBV24-1	-	once	TRBJ2-1
CASSLSRGLSEKLFF	TGTGCCAGCAGTTTATCCAGGGGGCTCTCGGAAAAACTGTTTTTT	TRBV27	TRBD1	-	TRBJ1-4
CASSLGQRSYGYTF	TGCGCCAGCAGCTTGGGACAGCGTTCCTATGGCTACACCTTC	TRBV5-1	-	-	TRBJ1-2
CASWRKDTEAFF	TGTGCCAGCTGGAGGAAGGACACTGAAGCTTTCTTT	TRBV6-6	-	-	TRBJ1-1
CASSYSGGADYGYTF	TGTGCCAGCAGTTACTCAGGGGGCGCGGACTATGGCTACACCTTC	TRBV6-2/TRBV6-3	TRBD1	-	TRBJ1-2
CASGRLETQYF	TGTGCCAGCGGCAGGCTGGAGACCCAGTACTTC	TRBV6-5	-	-	TRBJ2-5
CASSWRDRGYEQYF	TGTGCCAGCAGTTGGCGGGACAGGGGATACGAGCAGTACTTC	TRBV6-6	TRBD1	-	TRBJ2-7